This TCR beta chain was retrieved from a study of cytomegalovirus exposure and HLA in healthy donors. Produced via immunoSEQ multiplex PCR; TCRdb's table is partial and in-frame only. The sample yields some 130,000 clones, roughly 89% seen once. Trimming at V came to 4 bases and at J to 0 bases, leaving 11 bases not matched to a gene. The length of the CDR3 is 17 residues. In germline, CDR1 is SGHTS, CDR2 YDEGEE. The chain uses TRBV5-8 and TRBJ1-2, with TRBD1 matching over 8 bases. Sequences were obtained from PBMCs. The receptor comes from a woman aged 18-35 years in good health and CMV-seronegative. The CDR3 DNA reads TGTGCCAGCAGCGGGGGGACAGGCCGCGGGGCTAACTATGGCTACACCTTC. As protein: CASSGGTGRGANYGYTF.